This T cell receptor beta chain was found in a study of Ad26.COV2.S vaccination and SARS-CoV-2 variants. Study-wide context: Intramuscular Ad26.COV2.S doses were given once or twice, 56 days apart. Study-level points and caveats: Spike-specific CD8+ and CD4+ T cell responses reportedly showed substantial breadth after vaccination. Among vaccine recipients, spike-specific TCR breadth exceeded that of placebo recipients.

Method: immunoSEQ multiplex PCR; TCRdb's copy keeps in-frame clones and lacks some. The table lists some 270,000 clones, around nine tenths of them singletons. Treatment defined: around 19 received Ad26.COV2.S at low or high dose, single or two shots; roughly five received placebo; per-sample allocation not given. Day 63 after the first vaccine or placebo injection was the time point for sampling. Comment on this clone: As yet, its antigen is unknown.

The sequencing used peripheral blood, collected in a trial of Ad26.COV2.S vaccine versus placebo. The clonotype originates from a person between 18 and 65 years old who received the Ad26.COV2.S COVID-19 vaccine or a placebo.

Here the CDR3 reads CASSVRSGPGELFF. CDR3 bases: TGTGCCAGCAGCGTGAGAAGCGGTCCCGGGGAGCTGTTTTTT. This sequence joins TRBV9 and TRBJ2-2; weak D call: TRBD2 (5 bases). The germline V gene encodes CDR1 SGDLS and CDR2 YYNGEE. V lost 2 bases and J 6 bases, leaving 11 bases between the germline ends. There are 14 residues in the CDR3.